This TCR beta chain was captured by sequencing in a study of response to subunit inactivated influenza vaccine. Regarding this clonotype: Its antigen remains unidentified.

Overall study findings and caveats: It was suggested by the authors that few new T cells are recruited by each seasonal influenza vaccination.

TCRdb reprocessed the RT-PCR reads via MiXCR and lists one record per CDR3 protein. The table has fewer than 750,000 distinct CDR3 sequences, 14% seen once. The CDR3 sequence is 20 residues long. The genes are TRBV5-2 and TRBJ2-7; the D segment call TRBD1 is taken from the table without a DNA check. TRBV5-2 is annotated as a pseudogene. The TCR sequence derives from a man between 45 and 60 years old who received an inactivated influenza vaccine. This material consisted of PBMCs from blood, taken 11 to 12 days after vaccination. CDR3 loop: CASSPGLLCGPPLPHYEQYF. As DNA, the CDR3 is TGTGCCAGCAGCCCCGGGCTCCTCTGCGGACCTCCCCTTCCCCATTACGAGCAGTACTTC.